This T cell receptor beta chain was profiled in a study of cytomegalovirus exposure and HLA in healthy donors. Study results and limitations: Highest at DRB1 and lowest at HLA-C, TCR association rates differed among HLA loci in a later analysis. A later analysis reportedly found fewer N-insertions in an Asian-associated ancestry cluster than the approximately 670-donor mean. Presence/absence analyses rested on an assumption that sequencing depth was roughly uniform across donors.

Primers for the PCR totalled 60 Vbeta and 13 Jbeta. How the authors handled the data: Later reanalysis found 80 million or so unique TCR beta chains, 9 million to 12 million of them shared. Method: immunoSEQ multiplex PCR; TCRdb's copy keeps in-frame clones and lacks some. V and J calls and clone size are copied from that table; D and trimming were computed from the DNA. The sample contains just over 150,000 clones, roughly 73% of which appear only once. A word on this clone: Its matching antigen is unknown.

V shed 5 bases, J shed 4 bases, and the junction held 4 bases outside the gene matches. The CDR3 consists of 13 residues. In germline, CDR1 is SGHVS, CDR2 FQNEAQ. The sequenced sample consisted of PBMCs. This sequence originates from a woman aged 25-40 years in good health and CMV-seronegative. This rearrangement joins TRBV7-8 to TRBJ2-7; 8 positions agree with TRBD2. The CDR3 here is CASSRGGPYEQYF. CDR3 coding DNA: TGTGCCAGCAGCCGGGGGGGACCATACGAGCAGTACTTC.